The next 23 T cell receptor beta chains were all read from a single sample in a study of blood T cell repertoires in COVID-19. Profiling relied on immunoSEQ multiplex PCR, and the TCRdb table lists in-frame clones only, not all of them. The repertoire holds some 150,000 clones, approximately 78% seen once, with about 4.3% in the top ten. Sequencing input: peripheral blood. The source of these receptors is a woman at least 80 years old with acute or convalescent COVID-19.

The chain has TRBV6-1 and TRBJ1-2; D may be TRBD1 (5 bases). The V gene lost 3 bases and the J gene lost 8 bases, with 13 bases spanning the gap. The CDR3 spans 13 residues. Germline V gene sequence: CDR1 MNHNS, CDR2 SASEGT. In nucleotides, the CDR3 is TGTGCCAGCAGTGAGAGGACACCGAAAGGCTACACCTTC. Translation gives CASSERTPKGYTF.

About this clone: This sample includes further DNA sequences coding for the same CDR3. The J gene is TRBJ1-1, the V gene TRBV9; D gene unclear. CDR3 size: 15 residues. Germline values: CDR1 SGDLS, CDR2 YYNGEE. V was shortened by 0 bases and J by 0 bases, with 9 bases between the two germline ends. The chain's CDR3 is CASSVAGSMNTEAFF. As DNA, the CDR3 is TGTGCCAGCAGCGTAGCAGGCAGCATGAACACTGAAGCTTTCTTT.

The chain recombines TRBV13 with TRBJ2-2, with 7 bases fitting TRBD1. The V gene end was trimmed by 5 bases and the J gene end by 2 bases; junction bases not matched to a gene: 8. This CDR3 comprises 16 residues. CDR1 and CDR2 (germline): PRHDT, FYEKMQ (reference sequence). CDR3 sequence (DNA): TGTGCCAGCAGCCAAGGACAGGCCCAAAACACCGGGGAGCTGTTTTTT. Its protein is CASSQGQAQNTGELFF.

V gene TRBV7-9 combines with J gene TRBJ2-1; perhaps TRBD2 as D (5 bases). Germline CDR1 SEHNR, CDR2 FQNEAQ (reference sequence). V shed 5 bases and J shed 5 bases, with 19 bases lying between them. The CDR3 spans 16 residues. The CDR3 region is CASSLPTAEEDNEQFF. The CDR3 nucleotides are TGTGCCAGCAGCCTCCCAACGGCGGAGGAAGACAATGAGCAGTTCTTC. The variable domain in full, with the rest retrieved from reference TRBV7-9 and TRBJ2-1, is DTGVSQNPRHKITKRGQNVTFRCDPISEHNRLYWYRQTLGQGPEFLTYFQNEAQLEKSRLLSDRFSAERPKGSFSTLEIQRTEQGDSAMYLCASSLPTAEEDNEQFFGPGTRLTVL.

This chain joins TRBV24-1 and TRBJ2-1; 7 bases match TRBD2. The CDR3 totals 15 residues. Unmatched junction bases numbered 3, after V lost 1 base and J lost 4 bases. Germline V gives CDR1 KGHDR, CDR2 SFDVKD. For the CDR3, the DNA is TGTGCCACCAGTGATTTTGGGGGGGAATACAATGAGCAGTTCTTC. This translates into CATSDFGGEYNEQFF.

CDR3 loop: CASSLMWGQGSGYTF. The CDR3 DNA follows: TGTGCCAGCAGCCTTATGTGGGGACAGGGGTCTGGCTACACCTTC. This sequence joins TRBV13 and TRBJ1-2, with 10 bases identical to TRBD1. Germline-derived CDR1 and CDR2 are PRHDT and FYEKMQ (reference sequence). The V segment lost 5 bases and the J segment 7 bases; nucleotides outside the gene matches: 10. The CDR3 has 15 residues.

Of note for this clone: One end of the junction does not line up with germline, which may come from a read error. The chain combines TRBV27 with TRBJ2-7; 11 bases map to TRBD2. Germline V gene data show CDR1 as MNHEY and CDR2 as SMNVEV (reference sequence). This CDR3 comprises 15 residues. The DNA of the CDR3 is TGTGCCAGCAGTATATCTAGCGGGGGGCCCTACGAGCAGTACTTC. Protein: CASSISSGGPYEQYF.

This clone was seen only once. Relative to the germline gene, one junction end is altered; a read error may explain this. The CDR3 sequence: CASSLGSTEAFF. The CDR3 DNA reads as TGCGCCAGCAGTTTGGGGAGCACTGAAGCTTTCTTT. The rearrangement joins TRBV5-1 to TRBJ1-1; no definite D call. The CDR3 is 12 residues long. Germline CDR1 SGHRS, CDR2 YFSETQ.

CDR3 sequence (DNA): TGCAGCGTTTACGGGGCGGGGGACCAAGAGACCCAGTACTTC. This translates into CSVYGAGDQETQYF. The chain carries TRBV29-1 and TRBJ2-5; TRBD2 aligns across 7 bases. The germline V gene has CDR1 SQVTM and CDR2 ANQGSEA. The junction had 6 bases not matched to a gene; V was cut back by 5 bases and J by 0 bases. The CDR3 totals 14 residues.

The V gene is TRBV30, the J gene TRBJ1-3; tentatively, D is TRBD1 (6 bases). V was pared by 5 bases and J by 3 bases, with 17 bases between. The CDR3 is 15 residues long. From germline, CDR1 is GTSNPN and CDR2 SVGIG (reference sequence). The CDR3 loop is CAWLLNRALGNTIYF. The CDR3 DNA sequence: TGTGCCTGGCTCCTTAACAGGGCACTTGGAAACACCATATATTTT.

This sequence joins TRBV6-5 and TRBJ2-1; D is uncertain. This CDR3 is 12 amino acids long. The germline V gene encodes CDR1 MNHEY and CDR2 SVGAGI. The ends were cut back, 7 bases at V and 9 bases at J, with 13 bases in the middle. CDR3 in amino acids: CASTGGIGEQFF. DNA of the CDR3: TGTGCCAGCACTGGCGGAATCGGTGAGCAGTTCTTC.

The chain carries TRBV7-9 and TRBJ1-1; 9 bases fit TRBD1. Losses at the gene ends were 0 bases for V and 3 bases for J; bases not matched to a gene: 2. Per the germline V gene, CDR1 is SEHNR and CDR2 is FQNEAQ (reference sequence). The CDR3 spans 15 residues. CDR3 DNA sequence: TGTGCCAGCAGCTTAGCGGGACAGGGATACACTGAAGCTTTCTTT. It encodes CASSLAGQGYTEAFF.

This clone came up a few times. The chain carries TRBV5-1 and TRBJ1-6; D gene uncertain. CDR1 and CDR2 (germline): SGHRS, YFSETQ. The V gene lost 0 bases and the J gene lost 6 bases, with 10 bases spanning the gap. This CDR3 has 15 residues. Written as DNA, the CDR3 is TGCGCCAGCAGCTTGGGTACAAATACTAATTCACCCCTCCACTTT. This codes for CASSLGTNTNSPLHF.

CDR3 sequence: CAWAREGASFGNTIYF. In DNA form, the CDR3 reads TGTGCCTGGGCCCGAGAGGGGGCTAGTTTTGGAAACACCATATATTTT. The genes are TRBV30 and TRBJ1-3; 7 nucleotides align to TRBD1. Trimming cost V 5 bases and J 3 bases; bases outside gene matches: 13. This CDR3 has 16 amino acids. CDR1 is GTSNPN, CDR2 SVGIG, per germline (reference sequence). The full variable domain, in which reference TRBV30 and TRBJ1-3 provide the parts outside the CDR3, is SQTIHQWPATLVQPVGSPLSLECTVEGTSNPNLYWYRQAAGRGLQLLFYSVGIGQISSEVPQNLSASRPQDRQFILSSKKLLLSDSGFYLCAWAREGASFGNTIYFGEGSWLTVV.

The V and J genes are TRBV4-2 and TRBJ2-7; a possible D gene is TRBD2 (7 bases). V lost 0 bases and J 3 bases, leaving 15 bases between the germline ends. CDR1 is LGHNA, CDR2 YNFKEQ, per germline. CDR3 length equals 16 residues. Written as DNA, the CDR3 is TGTGCCAGCAGCCAAGAGGGGGGGGCTGCCAACTACGAGCAGTACTTC. This translates into CASSQEGGAANYEQYF.

This clone was seen a handful of times. CDR3 sequence: CASSEGTGAWNYGYTF. The CDR3 DNA follows: TGTGCCAGCAGTGAGGGCACAGGGGCCTGGAACTATGGCTACACCTTC. The chain employs TRBV6-4 and TRBJ1-2; 7 positions agree with TRBD1. The CDR3 contains 16 residues. V dropped 3 bases and J dropped 2; count of bases not matched to a gene: 9. In germline, CDR1 is MRHNA, CDR2 SNTAGT.

CDR3: CASSLGRLGADTQYF. The CDR3 DNA is TGTGCCAGCAGCTTAGGGCGGCTCGGCGCAGATACGCAGTATTTT. This chain uses TRBV7-2 with TRBJ2-3; D is ambiguous. From germline, CDR1 is SGHTA and CDR2 FQGNSA. V was cut by 1 base and J by 4 bases, with 12 bases left in between. There are 15 residues in the CDR3.

The V gene is TRBV4-1, the J gene TRBJ1-2, with D possibly matching TRBD1 (5 bases). Trimming took off 7 bases at V and 8 bases at J, with 11 bases between the two ends. The CDR3 is 11 residues long. Looked up from germline, CDR1 is MGHRA and CDR2 is YSYEKL. The CDR3 DNA follows: TGCGCCAGCAATCAGGGATACGGCTACACCTTC. Amino acid sequence: CASNQGYGYTF.

The genes are TRBV5-3 and TRBJ2-5; D might be TRBD2 (5 bases). TRBV5-3 qualifies as an ORF whose function is uncertain. There are 15 residues in the CDR3. The germline V and J ends were trimmed by 7 bases and 2 bases, with 18 bases remaining between them. The CDR3 sequence is CARFCGRDRQETQYF. The CDR3 DNA sequence: TGTGCCAGATTCTGCGGCCGGGATAGGCAAGAGACCCAGTACTTC.

The chain joins TRBV4-2 to TRBJ2-7; D is perhaps TRBD2 (5 bases). This CDR3 comprises 16 residues. Germline V gene data show CDR1 as LGHNA and CDR2 as YNFKEQ. V was shortened by 4 bases and J by 0 bases, with 16 bases between the two germline ends. The CDR3 reads CASSRSFSESSYEQYF. CDR3 DNA sequence: TGTGCCAGCAGCCGATCGTTTAGCGAGAGCTCCTACGAGCAGTACTTC.

In this sample, this clone turned up a few times. The chain carries TRBV5-1 and TRBJ2-1; 8 positions agree with TRBD1. The ends lost 2 bases at V and 6 bases at J; junction bases unmatched: 7. The CDR3 has 15 amino acids. Germline V gene sequence: CDR1 SGHRS, CDR2 YFSETQ. CDR3: CASSLEGTGFNEQFF. The CDR3 nucleotides read TGCGCCAGCAGCTTAGAAGGGACAGGATTCAATGAGCAGTTCTTC.

The V and J genes are TRBV6-1 and TRBJ2-3; 8 bases align to TRBD2. This CDR3 is 16 amino acids long. V shed 4 bases and J 6 bases; nucleotides not matched to a gene: 12. Germline V gene data show CDR1 as MNHNS and CDR2 as SASEGT. In DNA, the CDR3 is TGTGCCAGCAGTGCCCAGGCCGGGACGGGAGGGGATACGCAGTATTTT. Its translation is CASSAQAGTGGDTQYF.

The rearrangement uses TRBV4-1 and TRBJ2-7, with D possibly matching TRBD2 (5 bases). Per the germline V gene, CDR1 is MGHRA and CDR2 is YSYEKL. This CDR3 is 14 amino acids long. Trimming removed 3 bases from V and 4 bases from J, with 13 bases in between. The CDR3 bases are TGCGCCAGCAGCCAGCGGGTCGGCCTGTACGAGCAGTACTTC. Amino acid sequence: CASSQRVGLYEQYF.